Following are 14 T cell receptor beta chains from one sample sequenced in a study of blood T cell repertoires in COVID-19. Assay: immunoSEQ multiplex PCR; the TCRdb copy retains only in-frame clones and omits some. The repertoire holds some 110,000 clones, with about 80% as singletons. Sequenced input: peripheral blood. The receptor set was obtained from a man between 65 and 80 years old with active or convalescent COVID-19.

The CDR3 region has the DNA TGTGCCAGCAGCTTTACATACCTTTCTGAAGCTTTCTTT. Protein: CASSFTYLSEAFF. The rearrangement joins TRBV11-3 to TRBJ1-1; D remains ambiguous. V lost 3 bases to trimming and J lost 6 bases, with 11 bases between them. The CDR3 consists of 13 residues. Germline V gene data show CDR1 as SGHNT and CDR2 as YENEEA.

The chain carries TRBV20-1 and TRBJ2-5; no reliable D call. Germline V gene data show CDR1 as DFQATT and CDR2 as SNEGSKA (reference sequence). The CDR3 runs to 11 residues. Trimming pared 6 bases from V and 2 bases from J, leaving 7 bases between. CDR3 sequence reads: CSALRQETQYF. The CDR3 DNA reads TGCAGTGCCTTGCGACAAGAGACCCAGTACTTC.

CDR3 in amino acids: CASSAQREGFEQYF. The CDR3 DNA reads as TGTGCCAGCAGCGCACAGCGGGAAGGCTTCGAGCAGTACTTC. This chain links TRBV9 with TRBJ2-7, with 7 bases lining up with TRBD2. This CDR3 comprises 14 residues. V was pared by 3 bases and J by 6 bases, with 9 bases of the junction left unmatched. Germline-derived CDR1 and CDR2 are SGDLS and YYNGEE.

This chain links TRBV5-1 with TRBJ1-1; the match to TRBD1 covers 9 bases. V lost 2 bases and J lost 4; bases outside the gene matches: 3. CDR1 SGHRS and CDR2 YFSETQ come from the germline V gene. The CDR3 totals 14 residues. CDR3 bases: TGCGCCAGCAGCTTCCGGGACAGGGCCACTGAAGCTTTCTTT. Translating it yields CASSFRDRATEAFF.

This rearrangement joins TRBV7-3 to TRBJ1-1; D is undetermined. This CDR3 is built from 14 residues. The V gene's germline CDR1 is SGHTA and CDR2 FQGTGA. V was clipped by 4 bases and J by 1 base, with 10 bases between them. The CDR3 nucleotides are TGTGCCAGCAGCTCAACCCCGAGGAACACTGAAGCTTTCTTT. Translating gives CASSSTPRNTEAFF.

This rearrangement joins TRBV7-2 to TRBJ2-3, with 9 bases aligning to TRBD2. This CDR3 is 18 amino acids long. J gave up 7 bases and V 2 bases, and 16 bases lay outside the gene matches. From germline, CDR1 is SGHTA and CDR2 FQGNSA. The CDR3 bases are TGTGCCAGCAGCTTACTATTTTCTTTGGCGGGGGGGGTAAATACGCAGTATTTT. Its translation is CASSLLFSLAGGVNTQYF.

CDR3 nucleotide sequence: TGCGCCAGCAGTGAGCGCAGTCCCGGGGGTGGTTACGAGCAGTACTTC. Translating gives CASSERSPGGGYEQYF. The chain joins TRBV10-2 to TRBJ2-7; maybe TRBD2 (6 bases). The V gene's germline CDR1 is WSHSY and CDR2 SAAADI. The V end was cut by 2 bases, the J end by 4 bases, with 18 bases between. There are 16 residues in the CDR3.

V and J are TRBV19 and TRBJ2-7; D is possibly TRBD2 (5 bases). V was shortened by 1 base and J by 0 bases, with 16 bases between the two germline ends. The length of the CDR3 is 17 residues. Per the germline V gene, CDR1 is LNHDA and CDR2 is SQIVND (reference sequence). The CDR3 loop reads CASSIVVDSQSSYEQYF. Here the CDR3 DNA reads TGTGCCAGTAGTATAGTCGTGGACTCACAGAGCTCCTACGAGCAGTACTTC.

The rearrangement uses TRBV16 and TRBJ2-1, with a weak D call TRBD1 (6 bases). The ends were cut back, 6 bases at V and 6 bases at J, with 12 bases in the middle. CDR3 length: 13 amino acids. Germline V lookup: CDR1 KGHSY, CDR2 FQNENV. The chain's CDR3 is CASSLDSLNEQFF. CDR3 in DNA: TGTGCCAGCAGTTTGGACAGCCTCAATGAGCAGTTCTTC.

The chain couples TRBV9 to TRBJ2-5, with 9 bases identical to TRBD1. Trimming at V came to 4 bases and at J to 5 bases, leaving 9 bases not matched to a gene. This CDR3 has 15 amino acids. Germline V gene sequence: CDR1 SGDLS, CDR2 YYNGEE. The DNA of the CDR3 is TGTGCCAGCAGCTTGGGGACAGGGAAAAAGGAGACCCAGTACTTC. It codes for CASSLGTGKKETQYF.

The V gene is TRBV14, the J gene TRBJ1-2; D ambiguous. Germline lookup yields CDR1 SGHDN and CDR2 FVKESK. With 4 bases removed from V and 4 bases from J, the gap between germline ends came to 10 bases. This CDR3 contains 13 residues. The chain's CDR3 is CASSPSTTYGYTF. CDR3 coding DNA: TGTGCCAGCAGCCCCTCAACAACCTATGGCTACACCTTC.

The CDR3 sequence: CASRRTGGSYEQYF. The CDR3 DNA reads TGCGCCAGCCGTCGGACAGGGGGATCCTACGAGCAGTACTTC. The chain couples TRBV5-1 to TRBJ2-7, with 10 bases aligning to TRBD1. Germline values: CDR1 SGHRS, CDR2 YFSETQ. The trim removed 7 bases at V and 1 base at J, leaving 5 bases unmatched. The CDR3 runs 14 residues.

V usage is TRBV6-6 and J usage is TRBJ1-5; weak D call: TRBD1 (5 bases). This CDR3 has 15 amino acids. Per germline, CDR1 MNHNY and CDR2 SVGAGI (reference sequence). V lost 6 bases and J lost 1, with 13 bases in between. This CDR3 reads CASRRDRMSNQPQHF. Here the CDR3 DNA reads TGTGCCAGCAGGAGAGACAGAATGAGCAATCAGCCCCAGCATTTT.

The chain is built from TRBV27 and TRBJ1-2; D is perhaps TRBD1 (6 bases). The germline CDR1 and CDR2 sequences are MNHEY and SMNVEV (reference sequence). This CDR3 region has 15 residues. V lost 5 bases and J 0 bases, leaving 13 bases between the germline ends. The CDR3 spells CASSLGQTTNYGYTF. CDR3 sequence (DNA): TGTGCCAGCAGTCTCGGACAGACGACTAACTATGGCTACACCTTC.